This record concerns one T cell receptor (beta chain) sequence. Antigen unknown. The CDR3 covers 15 residues. Germline values: CDR1 SGHVS, CDR2 FQNEAQ. cDNA for each sample came from eight separate reactions. TCRdb re-called the 5' RACE reads; every CDR3 protein appears as one record, without DNA. This sample contains around 100,000 distinct CDR3 sequences. The data derive from a study of monozygotic twins with inflammatory bowel disease. Study-level findings and limits: Patient repertoires may have gained variability from differing immunosuppressive treatments. With inverse Simpson as the measure, TCRbeta diversity was lower in IBD patients than in healthy co-twins. IBD patients exhibited fewer clonotypes shared with other individuals than healthy twins, particularly with disease activity.

This rearrangement joins TRBV7-8 to TRBJ2-7. Sequencing used blood. The TCR sequence derives from a human donor with ulcerative colitis or Crohn's disease, or a healthy co-twin of an affected twin (not recorded which). CDR3 amino acids: CASSLSGGLSYEQYF.